What follows are 5 T cell receptor beta chains derived from one specimen sequenced in a study of blood T cell repertoires in COVID-19. The data were produced by immunoSEQ multiplex PCR, yet TCRdb's version contains in-frame clones alone and is incomplete. The table includes around 250,000 clones, approximately 87% detected once. Material: peripheral blood. All receptors derive from a man aged 55 to 69 with acute or convalescent COVID-19.

CDR3 protein: CASKPTGMNTEAFF. DNA of the CDR3: TGTGCCAGCAAGCCGACAGGAATGAACACTGAAGCTTTCTTT. V gene TRBV6-4 combines with J gene TRBJ1-1; D may be TRBD1 (6 bases). This CDR3 has 14 residues. V shed 7 bases and J shed 0 bases, with 12 bases lying between them. From germline, CDR1 is MRHNA and CDR2 SNTAGT.

As for this clone: The sample holds other DNA sequences that translate to the same CDR3. V is TRBV19 and J is TRBJ1-5, with D maybe TRBD1 (5 bases). The V gene's germline CDR1 is LNHDA and CDR2 SQIVND (reference sequence). The CDR3 is 15 amino acids. Trimming took off 3 bases at V and 2 bases at J, with 11 bases between the two ends. The CDR3 DNA reads TGTGCCAGTAGTATCGGGGGAGGAGGCAATCAGCCCCAGCATTTT. Amino acid sequence: CASSIGGGGNQPQHF.

The chain employs TRBV6-6 and TRBJ2-5; D might be TRBD2 (6 bases). CDR1 is MNHNY and CDR2 is SVGAGI in the germline V gene (reference sequence). The V gene lost 3 bases and the J gene lost 7 bases, with 21 bases spanning the gap. The CDR3 sequence is 16 residues long. The CDR3 DNA sequence: TGTGCCAGCAGTTATTGGATAGCGGAGAAGGGTGGGACCCAGTACTTC. Its protein is CASSYWIAEKGGTQYF.

The chain recombines TRBV6-5 with TRBJ2-1; 13 nucleotides agree with TRBD2. The CDR3 runs to 13 residues. Losses at the gene ends were 7 bases for V and 10 bases for J; bases not matched to a gene: 4. CDR1 and CDR2 (germline): MNHEY, SVGAGI. CDR3: CASMTSGRLEQFF. The CDR3 nucleotides read TGTGCCAGCATGACTAGCGGGAGGCTCGAGCAGTTCTTC.

In this sample, this clone turned up once. J is TRBJ1-2 and V is TRBV5-4, with D tentatively TRBD1 (5 bases). This CDR3 is 15 amino acids long. Trimming cost V 4 bases and J 1 base, with 14 bases left between them. The germline CDR1 and CDR2 sequences are SGHNT and YYREEE (reference sequence). The DNA for the CDR3 is TGTGCCAGCAGCCCCCAGCAGGGCCTTAACTATGGCTACACCTTC. Amino acid sequence: CASSPQQGLNYGYTF.